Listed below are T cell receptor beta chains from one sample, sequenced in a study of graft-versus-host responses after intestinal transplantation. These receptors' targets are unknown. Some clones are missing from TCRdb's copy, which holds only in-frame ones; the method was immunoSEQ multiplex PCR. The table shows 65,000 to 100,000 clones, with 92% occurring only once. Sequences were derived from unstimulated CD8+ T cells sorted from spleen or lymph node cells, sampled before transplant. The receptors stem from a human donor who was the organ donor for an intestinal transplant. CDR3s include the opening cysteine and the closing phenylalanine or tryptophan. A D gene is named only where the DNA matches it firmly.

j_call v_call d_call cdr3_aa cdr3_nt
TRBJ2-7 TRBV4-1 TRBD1 CASSQGNRGAYEQYF TGCGCCAGCAGCCAAGGGAACAGGGGGGCCTACGAGCAGTACTTC
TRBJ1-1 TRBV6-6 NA CASSPTPTGSTEAFF TGTGCCAGCAGTCCCACCCCGACAGGTTCCACTGAAGCTTTCTTT
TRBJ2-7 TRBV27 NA CASSNRDYEQYF TGTGCCAGCAGTAACAGGGACTACGAGCAGTACTTC
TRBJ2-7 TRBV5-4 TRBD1 CASSTWDRVASYEQYF TGTGCCAGCAGCACCTGGGACAGGGTCGCCTCCTACGAGCAGTACTTC
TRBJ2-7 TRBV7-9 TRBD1 CASSRTGEQYF TGTGCCAGCAGCCGGACAGGTGAGCAGTACTTC
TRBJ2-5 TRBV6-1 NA CASSEGDSPNSFQETQYF TGTGCCAGCAGTGAAGGAGACTCCCCTAACTCCTTCCAAGAGACCCAGTACTTC
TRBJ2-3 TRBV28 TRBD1 CASTKGDRRTDTQYF TGTGCCAGCACAAAGGGGGACAGACGCACAGATACGCAGTATTTT
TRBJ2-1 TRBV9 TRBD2 CASSVAGGGGSSYNEQFF TGTGCCAGCAGCGTAGCTGGGGGTGGCGGGAGCTCCTACAATGAGCAGTTCTTC
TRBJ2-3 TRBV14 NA CASSQAPGSSFADTQYF TGTGCCAGCAGCCAAGCCCCCGGATCTAGCTTCGCAGATACGCAGTATTTT
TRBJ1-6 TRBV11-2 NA CASSFGGWYNSPLHF TGTGCCAGCAGCTTCGGTGGTTGGTATAATTCACCCCTCCACTTT
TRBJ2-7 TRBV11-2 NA CASSESYSSYEQYF TGTGCCAGCTCCGAGTCATATAGCTCCTACGAGCAGTACTTC